The 9 T cell receptor beta chains presented below share a single source sample, sequenced in a study of a mutant IDH1 vaccine in newly diagnosed glioma. The table came from immunoSEQ multiplex PCR; TCRdb's copy has only in-frame clones and leaves some out. The sample shows some 50,000 clones, roughly 90% of them seen only once. Time point indicated: baseline, week 1 (first vaccination visit). Treatment reported: pre-vaccination baseline after standard-of-care therapy. Sample: PBMCs, taken from a glioma patient treated with radiotherapy, temozolomide or both. These receptors came from a man aged 35-49 years with glioma.

The chain employs TRBV5-4 and TRBJ1-2; D is undetermined. The germline gives CDR1 SGHNT, CDR2 YYREEE (reference sequence). V shed 6 bases and J shed 12 bases, with 18 bases lying between them. The CDR3 runs 12 residues. CDR3 protein: CASTFPRGRNTF. The CDR3 DNA is TGTGCCAGCACCTTCCCAAGAGGGCGAAACACCTTC. Full variable domain (missing parts from reference TRBV5-4 and TRBJ1-2): ETGVTQSPTHLIKTRGQQVTLRCSSQSGHNTVSWYQQALGQGPQFIFQYYREEENGRGNFPPRFSGLQFPNYSSELNVNALELDDSALYLCASTFPRGRNTFGSGTRLTVV.

The V and J genes are TRBV6-1 and TRBJ2-4, with D possibly matching TRBD2 (6 bases). The CDR3 loop spans 16 amino acids. Germline V gene lookup returns CDR1 MNHNS and CDR2 SASEGT. Trimming took off 3 bases at V and 0 bases at J, with 12 bases between the two ends. In DNA form, the CDR3 reads TGTGCCAGCAGTGATTTTAGCGGACTAGCCAAAAACATTCAGTACTTC. Translating it yields CASSDFSGLAKNIQYF.

J is TRBJ2-5 and V is TRBV2, with D perhaps TRBD1 (5 bases). In germline, CDR1 is SNHLY, CDR2 FYNNEI. CDR3 length equals 14 residues. Trimming cost V 7 bases and J 6 bases, with 18 bases left between them. CDR3 sequence (DNA): TGTGCCAGCATTGGGGTGGGGCCAGCGAAGACCCAGTACTTC. Its protein is CASIGVGPAKTQYF.

CDR3 loop: CASSLDSARTETQYF. The CDR3 DNA follows: TGTGCCAGCAGCTTAGATTCTGCGCGAACAGAGACCCAGTACTTC. J is TRBJ2-5 and V is TRBV7-2; D is unclear. V was pared by 1 base and J by 4 bases, with 13 bases between. The germline gives CDR1 SGHTA, CDR2 FQGNSA. This CDR3 contains 15 residues.

This clone came up a few times. This chain connects TRBV11-2 to TRBJ1-3; no clear D gene. The length of the CDR3 is 15 residues. The germline V gene encodes CDR1 SGHAT and CDR2 FQNNGV. Deletions cut 3 bases from V and 0 bases from J, with 9 bases between. As DNA, the CDR3 is TGTGCCAGCAGCTTTCAGTACGTCTCTGGAAACACCATATATTTT. Protein product: CASSFQYVSGNTIYF. Full variable domain (rest looked up from reference TRBV11-2 and TRBJ1-3): EAGVAQSPRYKIIEKRQSVAFWCNPISGHATLYWYQQILGQGPKLLIQFQNNGVVDDSQLPKDRFSAERLKGVDSTLKIQPAKLEDSAVYLCASSFQYVSGNTIYFGEGSWLTVV.

V usage is TRBV6-5 and J usage is TRBJ2-1; TRBD2 matches 13 bases. Trimming removed 5 bases from V and 7 bases from J; junction bases left unmatched: 5. The germline V gene has CDR1 MNHEY and CDR2 SVGAGI. This CDR3 spans 15 amino acids. Written as DNA, the CDR3 is TGTGCCAGCAGTCCCAAGACTAGCGGGAGGAATGAGCAGTTCTTC. This codes for CASSPKTSGRNEQFF.

A word on this clone: Other DNA sequences in this sample translate to the same CDR3. The rearrangement joins TRBV6-5 to TRBJ1-5, with D possibly being TRBD1 (6 bases). This CDR3 spans 14 amino acids. Trimming cost V 6 bases and J 0 bases, with 9 bases left between them. Germline V CDR1 and CDR2: MNHEY, SVGAGI. CDR3 region: CASRTGYSNQPQHF. CDR3 bases: TGTGCCAGCAGGACAGGTTATAGCAATCAGCCCCAGCATTTT.

This sequence joins TRBV6-5 and TRBJ1-1; D gene unclear. CDR1 is MNHEY, CDR2 SVGAGI, per germline. The CDR3 loop spans 16 amino acids. Deletions cut 0 bases from V and 5 bases from J, with 16 bases between. The CDR3 reads CASSYSSRSMGTEAFF. The CDR3 nucleotides are TGTGCCAGCAGTTACTCGTCCCGAAGTATGGGGACTGAAGCTTTCTTT.

The CDR3 reads CASRVGSSYNEQFF. The CDR3 DNA reads as TGTGCCAGCCGGGTGGGGAGCTCCTACAATGAGCAGTTCTTC. The chain recombines TRBV6-5 with TRBJ2-1; D possibly corresponds to TRBD2 (5 bases). V lost 8 bases, J lost 0 bases, and 11 bases lay in between. Per germline, CDR1 MNHEY and CDR2 SVGAGI. There are 14 residues in the CDR3.